Listed below are T cell receptor beta chains from one sample, sequenced in a study of blood T cells in healthy people across ages. MiXCR was run by TCRdb on the 5' RACE reads, yielding one entry per CDR3 protein. The sample carries around 1,500,000 distinct CDR3 sequences, approximately 38% recorded once. Specimen: blood. The receptors stem from a woman aged 18-29 years in good health. Both conserved end residues are trimmed from each CDR3. Fields, in order: CDR3 length, J gene, V gene, CDR3 protein.

cdr3_length: 11
j_call: TRBJ2-5
v_call: TRBV3-1
cdr3_aa: ASSQEWGHEQY

cdr3_length: 13
j_call: TRBJ1-2
v_call: TRBV12-3/TRBV12-4
cdr3_aa: ASSLGGQKNYGYT

cdr3_length: 15
j_call: TRBJ1-2
v_call: TRBV21-1
cdr3_aa: ASSVCGDRSSNYGYT

cdr3_length: 13
j_call: TRBJ2-7
v_call: TRBV11-2
cdr3_aa: ASSPRAPVIDEQY

cdr3_length: 13
j_call: TRBJ1-1
v_call: TRBV12-3/TRBV12-4
cdr3_aa: ASSRTGPGDREAF

cdr3_length: 14
j_call: TRBJ1-5
v_call: TRBV28
cdr3_aa: ASSLAGGSGNQPQH

cdr3_length: 13
j_call: TRBJ1-2
v_call: TRBV5-5
cdr3_aa: ASSRASFGDYGYT

cdr3_length: 14
j_call: TRBJ2-1
v_call: TRBV5-1
cdr3_aa: ASSAIAGNSYNEQF

cdr3_length: 15
j_call: TRBJ2-1
v_call: TRBV5-1
cdr3_aa: ASSLGTSGRPYNEQF

cdr3_length: 12
j_call: TRBJ2-7
v_call: TRBV3-1
cdr3_aa: ASSLRGYSYERY

cdr3_length: 13
j_call: TRBJ2-7
v_call: TRBV5-5
cdr3_aa: ASSAPMDGSYEQY

cdr3_length: 13
j_call: TRBJ1-6
v_call: TRBV4-2
cdr3_aa: ASSQGQSDNSPLH